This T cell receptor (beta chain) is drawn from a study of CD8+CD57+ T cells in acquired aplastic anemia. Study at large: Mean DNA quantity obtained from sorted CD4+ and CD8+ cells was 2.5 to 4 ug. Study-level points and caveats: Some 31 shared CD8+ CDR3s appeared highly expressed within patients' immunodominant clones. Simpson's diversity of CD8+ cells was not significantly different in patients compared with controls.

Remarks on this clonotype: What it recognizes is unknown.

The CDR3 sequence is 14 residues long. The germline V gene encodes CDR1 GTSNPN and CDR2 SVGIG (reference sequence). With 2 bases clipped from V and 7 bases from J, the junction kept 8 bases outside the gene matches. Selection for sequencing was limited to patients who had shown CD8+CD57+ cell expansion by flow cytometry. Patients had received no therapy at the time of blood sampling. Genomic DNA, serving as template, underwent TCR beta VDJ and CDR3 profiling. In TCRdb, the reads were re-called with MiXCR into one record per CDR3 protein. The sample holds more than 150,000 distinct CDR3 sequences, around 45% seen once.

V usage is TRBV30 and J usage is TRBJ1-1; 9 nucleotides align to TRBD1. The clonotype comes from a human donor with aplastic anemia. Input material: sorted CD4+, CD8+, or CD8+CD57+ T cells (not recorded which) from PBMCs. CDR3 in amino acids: CAWSPQGARIEAFF. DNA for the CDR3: TGTGCCTGGAGTCCACAGGGGGCTAGGATTGAAGCTTTCTTT.